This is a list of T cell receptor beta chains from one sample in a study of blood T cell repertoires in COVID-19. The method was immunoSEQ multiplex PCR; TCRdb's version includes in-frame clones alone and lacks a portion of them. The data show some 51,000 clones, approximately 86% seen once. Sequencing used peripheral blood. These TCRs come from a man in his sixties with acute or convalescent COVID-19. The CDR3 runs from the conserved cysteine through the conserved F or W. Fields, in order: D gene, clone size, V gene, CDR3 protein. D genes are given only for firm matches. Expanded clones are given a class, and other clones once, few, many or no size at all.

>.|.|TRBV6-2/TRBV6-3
CASSPYPAKPTGELFF
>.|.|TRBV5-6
CASSPLGRGGATDTQYF
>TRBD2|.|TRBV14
CASSPRAGLAANTGELFF
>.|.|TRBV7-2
CASSLSSTSYEQYF
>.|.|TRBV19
CASRAGQGNYGYTF
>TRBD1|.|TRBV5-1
CASSPGQGRVETQYF
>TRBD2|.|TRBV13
CASSSSGTSGRYEQFF
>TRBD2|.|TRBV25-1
CASSELMRGSQETQYF
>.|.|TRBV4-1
CASSQVPGSSYEQYF
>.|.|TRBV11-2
CASSLALGPGAGEQYF
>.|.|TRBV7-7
CASSFSIRGEQFF
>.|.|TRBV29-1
CSVGNRGEQFF
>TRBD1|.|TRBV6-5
CASGQGTTGELFF
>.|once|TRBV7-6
CASTQGPQETQYF
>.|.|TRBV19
CASLGRSGANVLTF
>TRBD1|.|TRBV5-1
CASSRTGTNEKLFF
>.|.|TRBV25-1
CASSDPEETVTF
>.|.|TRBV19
CASSINGAEAFF
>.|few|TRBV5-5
CASSLDLRAGELFF
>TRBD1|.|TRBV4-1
CASSQVRTGPNYGYTF
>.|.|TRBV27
CASSQYVAEQETQYF
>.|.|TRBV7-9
CASSLDTKYGYTF
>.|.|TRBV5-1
CASSPQGGGTEAFF
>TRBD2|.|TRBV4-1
CASSQDRGGVGGEQYF
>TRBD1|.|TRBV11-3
CASSHRGTGKTYEQYF
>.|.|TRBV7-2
CASSFLGLPNEQYF
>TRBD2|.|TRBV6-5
CASSPGGLQHEQYF
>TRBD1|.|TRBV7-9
CASSSGQAQGYTF
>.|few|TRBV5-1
CASSVDSRMNEQYF
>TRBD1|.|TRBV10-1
CASSEFSGTGDTGELFF
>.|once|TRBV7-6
CASSPTVLGYTF
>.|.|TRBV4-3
CASSQVRGSSYEQYF
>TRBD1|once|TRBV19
CASSPSTGSTDTQYF
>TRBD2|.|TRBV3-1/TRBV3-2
CASSGYKGSGRSTDTQYF
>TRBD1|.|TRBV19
CASSGPGQASEQYF
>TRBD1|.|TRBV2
CASSVPRGTGKKDDTGELFF
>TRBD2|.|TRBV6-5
CASQPSSGRGETQYF
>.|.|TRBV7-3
CASSQDRITNYGYTF
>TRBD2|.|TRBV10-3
CAISEGTSGSGDTQYF
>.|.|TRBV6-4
CASSVNPGEKLFF
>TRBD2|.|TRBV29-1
CSVDSGRAVNEQFF
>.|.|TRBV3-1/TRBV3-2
CASSQVGGLNTEAFF